This record concerns one T cell receptor beta chain sequence. What this receptor recognizes is not known. Base qualities were left out, and no much larger clone turns up one base away. This sample is part of a study of blood T cell repertoires in COVID-19 (dated by TCRdb to the early 2020s). For the wider study: Samples from collaborators originated in the United States, Italy and Spain and spanned both the acute and convalescent phases of COVID-19. The material from the prospective study consisted of cDNA or gDNA derived from T cells, B-cell-depleted T cells, or PBMCs. Deeply sampled blood TCRbeta repertoires from subjects exposed to, actively infected with, or recovered from COVID-19 were included in the dataset. A freely available public database, intended as a resource for researchers studying the immune response to SARS-CoV-2, is where the repertoires were released. The samples were drawn from the first 160 participants of the ongoing ImmuneRACE study and from about 1,200 subjects provided by 6 global collaborators. A de-identified subject ID, COVID-19 status, age in years and sex were almost always included in the sample metadata. Where available, HLA class I and class II types were obtained from metadata supplied by the sample provider rather than from assay-based typing. The study at large found these results: The quantity of clinical and demographic metadata differed by source and by participant and was supplied without curation.

TCRbeta CDR3 regions were amplified from genomic DNA using the immunoSEQ Assay, a bias-controlled multiplex PCR. In the original analysis: Nucleated cell counts per sample were estimated from amplification of reference gene primers within the assay. To quantify the absolute abundance of each unique TCRbeta CDR3 rearrangement, sequence reads were collapsed and filtered. Productive Simpson clonality was computed per sample as the square root of Simpson's diversity index over productive rearrangements. Imported from immuneACCESS, the table was reduced by TCRdb to in-frame sequences with V and J called. These copies leave out some clones; in studies compared against another copy, an unresolved V gene accounts for under half, and the cause of the remainder is not known. Clone size and the V and J calls come from that table; the DNA yielded D and trimming. The sample table shows 80,000 to 100,000 clones, and approximately 86% are seen once. About 19% of the sample is taken by the ten largest.

Whole blood was collected in K2EDTA tubes by collaborating institutions according to the institutions' own protocols. For TCRbeta analysis, collaborators shipped samples in one of three forms: frozen whole blood, isolated PBMCs, or DNA extracted from either of those sample types. The receptor's source is a woman of 80 years or more with acute or convalescent COVID-19. Sample: peripheral blood.

For the CDR3, the sequence is CASSLAGGDRETQYF. The DNA sequence is TGTGCCAGCAGCTTAGCGGGGGGGGACCGAGAGACCCAGTACTTC. The sequence is built from TRBV11-1 and TRBJ2-5, with 7 bases aligning to TRBD2. The germline V gene (reference sequence) specifies SGHAT as CDR1 and FQDESV as CDR2. V has 0 bases trimmed and J has 4 bases trimmed; junction bases matching no gene number 5. The CDR3 holds 15 amino acids from the cysteine to the phenylalanine. Just the 45-base CDR3 DNA is kept, in frame starting at base 1.